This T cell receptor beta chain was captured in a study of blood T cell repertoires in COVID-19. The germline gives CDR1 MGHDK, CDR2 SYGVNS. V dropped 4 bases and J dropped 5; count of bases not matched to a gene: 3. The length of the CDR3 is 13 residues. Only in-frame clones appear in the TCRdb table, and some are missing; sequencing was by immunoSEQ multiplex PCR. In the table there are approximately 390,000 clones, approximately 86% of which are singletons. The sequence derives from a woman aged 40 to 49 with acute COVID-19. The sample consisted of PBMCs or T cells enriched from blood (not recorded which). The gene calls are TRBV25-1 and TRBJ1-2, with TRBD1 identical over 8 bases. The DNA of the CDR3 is TGTGCCAGCAGTGCAGGACAGGGTTATGGCTACACCTTC. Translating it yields CASSAGQGYGYTF.